Described below is a single TCR beta chain sequence and its context. Its antigen is not identified. Using a J-beta primer mix together with a sample-barcoded 5' primer, a second PCR was run for roughly 7 to 12 cycles. Each TCR beta cDNA got a 12-nucleotide random molecular identifier. All samples gave at least 2.5 million CDR3-containing paired-end reads. TCRdb used MiXCR to reprocess the 5' RACE reads, holding one entry per CDR3 protein. The top ten hold under 25% of the sample, which has some 1.8 million distinct CDR3 sequences, approximately 40% seen once. This sample was taken from a study of blood T cells in healthy people across ages. Germline assignment: CDR1 MNHEY and CDR2 SMNVEV (reference sequence). The ends lost 7 bases at V and 2 bases at J; junction bases unmatched: 5. This CDR3 region has 15 residues. Study-wide results and caveats: Among long-lived donors, naive CD4+ cells were more numerous and diversity higher than in aged donors.

The rearrangement uses TRBV27 and TRBJ2-3; 11 bases match TRBD1. Sequenced sample: blood. This TCR came from a human donor in good health. CDR3 DNA sequence: TGTGCCAGCACCCAGGACAGGGGGCTCACAGATACGCAGTATTTT. This sequence encodes CASTQDRGLTDTQYF.